These T cell receptor beta chains were read from a single sample in a study of blood T cells in healthy people across ages. TCRdb reprocessed the 5' RACE reads with MiXCR, giving one entry per CDR3 protein. The table includes 1,300,000 or so distinct CDR3 sequences, approximately 59% detected once. The specimen was blood. The receptors stem from a man between 18 and 35 years old in good health. Each CDR3 is given with its conserved first and last residue. The D gene is left open where the match is weak. Some rows mark clone size as missing; the rest say once, few, many or name a class of expanded clone.

D: -; V: TRBV5-1; length: 16; size: once; J: TRBJ2-2; DNA: TGCGCCAGCAGCTTGGAGGCGGGGTCGGTGGCCGGGGAGCTGTTTTTT; CDR3: CASSLEAGSVAGELFF
D: -; V: TRBV29-1; length: 14; size: few; J: TRBJ2-1; DNA: TGCAGCGTCCACCGCACGGCCACCTACAATGAGCAGTTCTTC; CDR3: CSVHRTATYNEQFF
D: TRBD1; V: TRBV20-1; length: 15; size: -; J: TRBJ1-4; DNA: TGCAGTGCTATAACAGGGGGTTGGACTAATGAAAAACTGTTTTTT; CDR3: CSAITGGWTNEKLFF
D: -; V: TRBV4-1; length: 13; size: few; J: TRBJ2-5; DNA: TGCGCCAGCAGCCAGTCCTCAGGGGTGACCCAGTACTTC; CDR3: CASSQSSGVTQYF
D: TRBD1; V: TRBV6-1; length: 14; size: -; J: TRBJ1-2; DNA: TGTGCCAGCAGGAGGGACAGGGGGGCCTATGGCTACACCTTC; CDR3: CASRRDRGAYGYTF
D: -; V: TRBV7-2; length: 17; size: -; J: TRBJ2-3; DNA: TGTGCCAGCAGCTCCCCGCCTTGGGGGACAACAGGTGGTACGCAGTATTTT; CDR3: CASSSPPWGTTGGTQYF
D: TRBD2; V: TRBV9; length: 15; size: -; J: TRBJ2-7; DNA: TGTGCCAGCAGCGGGAGCGGGGAGAGCTCCTACGAGCAGTACTTC; CDR3: CASSGSGESSYEQYF
D: -; V: TRBV20-1; length: 15; size: -; J: TRBJ2-7; DNA: TGCAGGGCTACCTCAAAGTGGGGCGCTTCTTACGAGCAGTACTTC; CDR3: CRATSKWGASYEQYF
D: TRBD1; V: TRBV19; length: 15; size: few; J: TRBJ1-4; DNA: TGTGCCAGTAGCCCCGGGACAGCAACTAATGAAAAACTGTTTTTT; CDR3: CASSPGTATNEKLFF
D: TRBD1; V: TRBV29-1; length: 13; size: few; J: TRBJ2-7; DNA: TGCAGCGTCTCCGGACAGGCCTCCTACGAGCAGTACTTC; CDR3: CSVSGQASYEQYF
D: TRBD2; V: TRBV20-1; length: 15; size: -; J: TRBJ2-1; DNA: TGCAGTGCTAGTGCACTAGCGGTATCCTACAATGAGCAGTTCTTC; CDR3: CSASALAVSYNEQFF
D: TRBD2; V: TRBV20-1; length: 12; size: few; J: TRBJ2-7; DNA: TGCAGTGGGACTAGCGGGTTATACGAGCAGTACTTC; CDR3: CSGTSGLYEQYF
D: -; V: TRBV6-1; length: 13; size: -; J: TRBJ2-1; DNA: TGTGCCAGCACCTCGACAGGCCGGTGGGAGCAGTTCTTC; CDR3: CASTSTGRWEQFF
D: -; V: TRBV10-2; length: 14; size: once; J: TRBJ2-1; DNA: TGCGCCAGCATTAGGGGGGGTTCCTACAATGAGCAGTTCTTC; CDR3: CASIRGGSYNEQFF
D: -; V: TRBV20-1; length: 15; size: few; J: TRBJ1-5; DNA: TGCAGTGCTAGAGATGGGGAAATAAGGAATCAGCCCCAGCATTTT; CDR3: CSARDGEIRNQPQHF
D: TRBD1; V: TRBV19; length: 14; size: -; J: TRBJ1-1; DNA: TGTGCCAGTAGCCTAGGGGGCCTTCGGCTAGGAGCTTTCTTT; CDR3: CASSLGGLRLGAFF
D: -; V: TRBV4-1; length: 14; size: few; J: TRBJ2-5; DNA: TGCGCCAGCAGCCAAGAGGCTAGACAAGAGACCCAGTACTTC; CDR3: CASSQEARQETQYF
D: TRBD2; V: TRBV20-1; length: 14; size: few; J: TRBJ2-1; DNA: TGCAGTGCTTATCGGACTAGCGGGAGAGGCGAGCAGTTCTTC; CDR3: CSAYRTSGRGEQFF
D: -; V: TRBV12-3/TRBV12-4; length: 11; size: few; J: TRBJ2-4; DNA: TGTGCCAGCAGTTTACGGAACATTCAGTACTTC; CDR3: CASSLRNIQYF
D: -; V: TRBV30; length: 11; size: -; J: TRBJ2-7; DNA: TGTGCCTGGAGCGAGGGTAGTGAGCAGTACTTC; CDR3: CAWSEGSEQYF
D: -; V: TRBV18; length: 11; size: -; J: TRBJ1-1; DNA: TGTGCCAGCTCACCGGGTACCAAAGCTTTCTTT; CDR3: CASSPGTKAFF
D: TRBD2; V: TRBV20-1; length: 20; size: -; J: TRBJ2-1; DNA: TGCAGTGCTAGAGATCAGTATGGACTAGCGGGGGGCCCCCTCTACAATGAGCAGTTCTTC; CDR3: CSARDQYGLAGGPLYNEQFF
D: -; V: TRBV20-1; length: 15; size: -; J: TRBJ2-4; DNA: TGCAGTGCTAGAGATCTGGCAGTCACCAAAAACATTCAGTACTTC; CDR3: CSARDLAVTKNIQYF